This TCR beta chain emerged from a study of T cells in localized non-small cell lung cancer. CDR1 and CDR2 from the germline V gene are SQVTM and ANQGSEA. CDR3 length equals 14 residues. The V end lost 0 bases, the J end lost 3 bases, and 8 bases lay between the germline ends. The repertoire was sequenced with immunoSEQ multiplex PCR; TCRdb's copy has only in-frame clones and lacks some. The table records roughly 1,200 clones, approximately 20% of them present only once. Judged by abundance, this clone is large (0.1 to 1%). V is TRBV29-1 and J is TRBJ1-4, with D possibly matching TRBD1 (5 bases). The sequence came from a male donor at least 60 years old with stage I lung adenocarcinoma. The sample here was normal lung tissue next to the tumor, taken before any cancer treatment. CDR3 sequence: CSVEDGGSNEKLFF. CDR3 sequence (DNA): TGCAGCGTTGAAGACGGGGGGTCTAATGAAAAACTGTTTTTT.